Below are 10 T cell receptor beta chains sequenced from a single sample in a study of cytomegalovirus exposure and HLA in healthy donors. A multiplex PCR was run with 60 Vbeta primers and 13 Jbeta primers. Using immunoSEQ multiplex PCR, the repertoire was profiled, and TCRdb retains in-frame clones only, with some absent. Here the sample spans 100,000 to 150,000 clones, 17% being singletons. The sample was PBMCs. These receptors were collected from a female donor in good health and CMV-seropositive.

About this clone: A junction end diverges from the germline sequence, so it may reflect a read error. The chain links TRBV2 to TRBJ2-4; weak D call: TRBD1 (6 bases). CDR3 size: 11 residues. Germline CDR1 reads SNHLY; CDR2 reads FYNNEI. CDR3 nucleotides: TGTGCCAGCACCAAACCCCCGGGACACAATTTC. Its translation is CASTKPPGHNF.

The rearrangement links TRBV5-8 to TRBJ1-2, with TRBD1 matching over 9 bases. The length of the CDR3 is 13 residues. V dropped 4 bases and J dropped 3; count of bases not matched to a gene: 1. Germline-derived CDR1 and CDR2 are SGHTS and YDEGEE. CDR3 sequence: CASSRDRDYGYTF. The DNA of the CDR3 is TGTGCCAGCAGCCGGGACAGGGACTATGGCTACACCTTC.

The table lists this clone with a few counts. The chain employs TRBV7-9 and TRBJ1-4, with 7 positions matching TRBD1. The J segment lost 2 bases and the V segment lost 10 bases, leaving 7 bases of the junction unmatched. The V gene's germline CDR1 is SEHNR and CDR2 FQNEAQ (reference sequence). The CDR3 totals 14 residues. This CDR3 is CATSDRATNEKLFF. DNA of the CDR3: TGTGCCACCTCTGACAGGGCCACTAATGAAAAACTGTTTTTT. The entire variable domain, with the rest obtained from reference TRBV7-9 and TRBJ1-4, is as follows: DTGVSQNPRHKITKRGQNVTFRCDPISEHNRLYWYRQTLGQGPEFLTYFQNEAQLEKSRLLSDRFSAERPKGSFSTLEIQRTEQGDSAMYLCATSDRATNEKLFFGSGTQLSVL.

This clone was detected a few times. This sequence joins TRBV4-2 and TRBJ1-4, with 7 bases aligning to TRBD1. Trimming at V came to 2 bases and at J to 3 bases, leaving 6 bases not matched to a gene. The CDR3 is 16 residues long. Germline V gene sequence: CDR1 LGHNA, CDR2 YNFKEQ. The CDR3 is CASSQTPGQSNEKLFF. The DNA of the CDR3 is TGTGCCAGCAGCCAAACCCCGGGACAGTCTAATGAAAAACTGTTTTTT.

This chain joins TRBV4-1 and TRBJ1-6; D gene uncertain. Per the germline V gene, CDR1 is MGHRA and CDR2 is YSYEKL. Trimming removed 2 bases from V and 7 bases from J, with 3 bases in between. This CDR3 spans 12 amino acids. CDR3 loop: CASSQQNSPLHF. In DNA, the CDR3 is TGCGCCAGCAGCCAACAGAATTCACCCCTCCACTTT.

This clone was seen a handful of times. The CDR3 region has the DNA TGCGCCAGCAGCCAAGGAGGGGATACGCAGTATTTT. Protein product: CASSQGGDTQYF. The J gene is TRBJ2-3, the V gene TRBV4-1; D might be TRBD2 (5 bases). V was cut by 1 base and J by 6 bases, with 5 bases left in between. CDR1 MGHRA and CDR2 YSYEKL come from the germline V gene. The CDR3 is made up of 12 amino acids.

Written as DNA, the CDR3 is TGTGCCAGTAGTATATCGGGGACTAGCGTTTACAATGAGCAGTTCTTC. This sequence encodes CASSISGTSVYNEQFF. V usage is TRBV19 and J usage is TRBJ2-1; 10 bases agree with TRBD2. The trim removed 2 bases at V and 4 bases at J, leaving 5 bases unmatched. This CDR3 is 16 amino acids long. Germline-derived CDR1 and CDR2 are LNHDA and SQIVND (reference sequence).

The rearrangement uses TRBV28 and TRBJ1-2; D possibly corresponds to TRBD1 (6 bases). Germline CDR1 reads MDHEN; CDR2 reads SYDVKM. The V and J ends lost 7 bases and 3 bases respectively, with 9 bases between them. The CDR3 sequence is 12 residues long. CDR3 protein: CASTDRDYGYTF. The CDR3, as DNA: TGTGCCAGCACGGACAGAGACTATGGCTACACCTTC.

The chain couples TRBV29-1 to TRBJ2-1, with D unclear. The CDR3 runs 12 residues. The V and J ends lost 3 bases and 4 bases respectively, with 7 bases between them. Per germline, CDR1 SQVTM and CDR2 ANQGSEA. This CDR3 is CSVENRYNEQFF. CDR3 coding DNA: TGCAGCGTTGAGAACCGGTACAATGAGCAGTTCTTC.

This clone was seen a few times. This chain links TRBV6-5 with TRBJ2-7, with a possible D match to TRBD1 (6 bases). Germline lookup yields CDR1 MNHEY and CDR2 SVGAGI. Trimming pared 1 base from V and 3 bases from J, leaving 10 bases between. This CDR3 comprises 14 residues. This CDR3 is CASSYLRGNYEQYF. CDR3 DNA sequence: TGTGCCAGCAGTTACTTAAGGGGGAACTACGAGCAGTACTTC.